This T cell receptor beta chain was documented in a study of prognosis after radiotherapy for stage I lung cancer. In the study overall: Oligometastatic NSCLC after surgical resection of the primary tumor was present in 4 or 5 patients, while newly diagnosed primary stage I lung tumors were present in fourteen. Distant metastasis occurred in a few patients at a median of approximately seven months after radiotherapy, while roughly 16 showed no significant progression.

Germline loops: CDR1 SEHNR, CDR2 FQNEAQ (reference sequence). V lost 6 bases, J lost 6 bases, and 6 bases stayed unmatched. The CDR3 is 14 amino acids. Study observations and caveats: Stereotactic body radiation therapy was followed by a fall in unique TCR clone counts, with a median of roughly 9,300 versus 7,200. Patients with and without metastases reportedly differed in TRBV and TRBJ gene usage frequencies.

This clonotype was observed at least ten times. Antigen specificity is unknown. TCR beta CDR3 was amplified from genomic DNA by two-round multiplex PCR. The authors ran first-round PCR with primers specific to each TRBV and TRBJ gene. TCRdb passed the multiplex PCR reads through MiXCR, listing each CDR3 protein once. There are about 18,000 distinct CDR3 sequences in the sample; roughly 40% occur only once, and about 39% lies in the top ten. The sample here was PBMCs, taken before or after stereotactic body radiation therapy (not recorded which). The receptor was derived from a donor aged 50 or older with non-small cell lung cancer. The J gene is TRBJ2-2, the V gene TRBV7-9, with 8 bases fitting TRBD1. The CDR3 nucleotides read TGTGCCAGCAGGAGGACAGGGTACCCCGGGGAGCTGTTTTTT. Encoded protein: CASRRTGYPGELFF.